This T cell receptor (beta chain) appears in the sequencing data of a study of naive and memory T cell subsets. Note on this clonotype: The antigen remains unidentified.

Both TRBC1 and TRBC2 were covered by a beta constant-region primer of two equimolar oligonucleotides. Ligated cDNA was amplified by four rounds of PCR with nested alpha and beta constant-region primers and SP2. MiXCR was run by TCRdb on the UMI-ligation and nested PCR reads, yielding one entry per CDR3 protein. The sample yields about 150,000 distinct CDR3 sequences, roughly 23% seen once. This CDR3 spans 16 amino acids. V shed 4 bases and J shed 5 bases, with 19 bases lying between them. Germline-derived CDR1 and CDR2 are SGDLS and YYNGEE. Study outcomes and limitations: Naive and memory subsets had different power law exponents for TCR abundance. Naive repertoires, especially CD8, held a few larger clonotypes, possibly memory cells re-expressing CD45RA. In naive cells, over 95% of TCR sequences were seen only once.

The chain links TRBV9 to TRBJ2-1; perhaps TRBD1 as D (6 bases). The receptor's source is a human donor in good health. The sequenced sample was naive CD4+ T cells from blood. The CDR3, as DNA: TGTGCCAGCAGCCCGACCTTCGGGACAAACGACAATGAGCAGTTCTTC. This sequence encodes CASSPTFGTNDNEQFF.